The table lists the clone carrying this T cell receptor beta chain with a count of one. The sample is drawn from a study of blood T cell repertoires in COVID-19. Study-level information: COVID-19 samples collected from the United States, Italy and Spain covered acute and convalescent phases.

Trimming pared 2 bases from V and 0 bases from J, leaving 8 bases between. CDR1 is SGHNT and CDR2 is YENEEA in the germline V gene. This CDR3 contains 14 residues. Sequencing used immunoSEQ multiplex PCR; TCRdb keeps in-frame clones, though not all of them. Of roughly 42,000 clones listed, around 91% are singletons. This clonotype was obtained from a man aged 25-45 years with active or convalescent COVID-19. Sequenced sample: peripheral blood. The chain carries TRBV11-3 and TRBJ2-7; D gene ambiguous. The CDR3 is CASSLTPSSYEQYV. The DNA for the CDR3 is TGTGCCAGCAGCTTAACTCCTAGCTCCTACGAGCAGTACGTC.